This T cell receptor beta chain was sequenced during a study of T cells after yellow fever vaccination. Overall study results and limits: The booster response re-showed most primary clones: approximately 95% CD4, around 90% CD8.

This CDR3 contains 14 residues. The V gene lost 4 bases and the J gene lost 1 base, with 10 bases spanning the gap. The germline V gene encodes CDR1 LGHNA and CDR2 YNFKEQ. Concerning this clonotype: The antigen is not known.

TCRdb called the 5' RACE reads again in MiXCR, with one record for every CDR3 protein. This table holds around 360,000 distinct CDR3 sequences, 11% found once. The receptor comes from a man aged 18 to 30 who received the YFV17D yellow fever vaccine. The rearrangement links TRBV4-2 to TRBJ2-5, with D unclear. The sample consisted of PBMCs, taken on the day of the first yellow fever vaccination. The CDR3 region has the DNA TGTGCCAGCAGCCCGGCCCGGACCCAAGAGACCCAGTACTTC. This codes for CASSPARTQETQYF.